Below, one TCR beta chain is given with its context. Cohort allocation depended upon clinical history that participants reported. The junction had 7 bases not matched to a gene; V was cut back by 2 bases and J by 6 bases. Germline CDR1 is SGHNT and CDR2 is YYREEE (reference sequence). CDR3 length equals 16 residues. The entry originates in a study of blood T cell repertoires in COVID-19. Sequencing used immunoSEQ multiplex PCR; TCRdb keeps in-frame clones, though not all of them. The sample carries a few hundred thousand clones, roughly 88% recorded once. Sequencing was carried out using PBMCs or T cells enriched from blood (not recorded which). The source of this sequence is a woman in her thirties or forties who had been exposed to COVID-19. The chain recombines TRBV5-4 with TRBJ2-2, with 10 bases that match TRBD1. CDR3 DNA sequence: TGTGCCAGCAGCTTAACCGGGACAGGGGTGTCCGGGGAGCTGTTTTTT. Translated, it gives CASSLTGTGVSGELFF.